One sample yielded the 17 T cell receptor beta chains listed below, sequenced in a study of cytomegalovirus exposure and HLA in healthy donors. This PCR relied on a set of 60 Vbeta primers and 13 Jbeta primers. The assay was immunoSEQ multiplex PCR, and TCRdb's table has in-frame clones only and misses some. The data include about 150,000 clones; the top ten clones carry 1.5% to 2%. The sequenced sample consisted of PBMCs. The receptors shown here come from a woman between 50 and 59 years old in good health and CMV-seronegative.

The rearrangement joins TRBV30 to TRBJ1-1, with 10 bases fitting TRBD1. Germline CDR1 GTSNPN, CDR2 SVGIG (reference sequence). J gave up 5 bases and V 3 bases, and 6 bases lay outside the gene matches. The CDR3 has 14 residues. CDR3 sequence: CAWRMGQGFTEAFF. The CDR3 bases are TGTGCCTGGAGGATGGGACAGGGGTTTACTGAAGCTTTCTTT.

As for this clone: The junction does not match germline at one end; this may be a read error. This sequence joins TRBV4-3 and TRBJ2-7; D not certain. The CDR3 totals 16 residues. The germline gives CDR1 LGHNA, CDR2 YSLEER. Here the CDR3 reads CASSQGLVIDIYEQYF. CDR3 DNA sequence: TGCGCCAGCAGTCAAGGTCTGGTAATTGACATCTACGAGCAGTACTTC.

The rearrangement uses TRBV5-5 and TRBJ1-5, with 10 bases fitting TRBD1. CDR3 length: 20 amino acids. The V segment lost 6 bases and the J segment 2 bases; nucleotides outside the gene matches: 20. Germline V gene sequence: CDR1 SGHKS, CDR2 YYEKEE (reference sequence). The CDR3 loop is CASTPGPTGGFPLGNQPQHF. The CDR3 DNA sequence: TGTGCCAGCACCCCCGGGCCGACAGGGGGCTTTCCACTGGGCAATCAGCCCCAGCATTTT.

V usage is TRBV4-1 and J usage is TRBJ2-7; possibly TRBD2 for D (6 bases). In germline, CDR1 is MGHRA, CDR2 YSYEKL. V was trimmed by 5 bases and J by 0 bases, leaving 11 bases between them. The CDR3 is 14 amino acids. Here the CDR3 DNA reads TGCGCCAGCAGCTGGGGGACTTACTCCTACGAGCAGTACTTC. It specifies CASSWGTYSYEQYF.

This rearrangement joins TRBV9 to TRBJ2-1; 14 bases line up with TRBD2. V dropped 3 bases and J dropped 15; count of bases not matched to a gene: 11. From germline, CDR1 is SGDLS and CDR2 YYNGEE. The CDR3 extends over 15 amino acids. This CDR3 reads CASSAMGTSGSPPFF. The CDR3 DNA follows: TGTGCCAGCAGCGCTATGGGGACTAGCGGGAGTCCCCCGTTCTTC.

The CDR3 loop is CASSATGQGNSPLHF. The CDR3 DNA sequence: TGTGCCAGCAGTGCTACGGGACAGGGGAATTCACCCCTCCACTTT. V gene TRBV27 combines with J gene TRBJ1-6, with TRBD1 matching over 10 bases. Trimming took 5 bases from V and 7 from J; bases not matched to a gene: 5. The CDR3 sequence is 15 residues long. Germline lookup yields CDR1 MNHEY and CDR2 SMNVEV (reference sequence).

J is TRBJ2-3 and V is TRBV29-1; 8 bases match TRBD2. V lost 1 base to trimming and J lost 2 bases; unmatched junction nucleotides: 5. CDR3 length equals 15 residues. Germline CDR1 SQVTM, CDR2 ANQGSEA. The CDR3 region has the DNA TGCAGCGTTGAAGGGGTAGCGGGGCCCACAGATACGCAGTATTTT. Its translation is CSVEGVAGPTDTQYF.

The chain uses TRBV6-5 and TRBJ1-3, with no clear D. Germline CDR1 and CDR2: MNHEY and SVGAGI. The CDR3 length is 14 residues. Deletions cut 0 bases from V and 1 base from J, with 4 bases between. CDR3 coding DNA: TGTGCCAGCAGTTACTCTTATTCTGGAAACACCATATATTTT. It encodes CASSYSYSGNTIYF.

The chain has TRBV6-1 and TRBJ2-7, with 11 bases fitting TRBD2. The CDR3 sequence is 16 residues long. The V segment lost 2 bases and the J segment 6 bases; nucleotides outside the gene matches: 9. Per the germline V gene, CDR1 is MNHNS and CDR2 is SASEGT. CDR3 sequence (DNA): TGTGCCAGCAGTGAATATGGAACTAGCGGGGGTAGCGAGCAGTACTTC. This sequence encodes CASSEYGTSGGSEQYF.

The chain joins TRBV7-2 to TRBJ2-1, with 8 positions matching TRBD2. The CDR3 covers 15 residues. CDR1 is SGHTA, CDR2 FQGNSA, per germline. V was pared by 6 bases and J by 2 bases, with 6 bases of the junction left unmatched. CDR3 bases: TGTGCCAGCAGGGACGGGAGGGGGACCTACAATGAGCAGTTCTTC. Amino acids: CASRDGRGTYNEQFF.

The CDR3 is CAWRMGVREKLFF. The CDR3 bases are TGTGCCTGGAGGATGGGAGTCAGAGAAAAACTGTTTTTT. The genes are TRBV30 and TRBJ1-4; D not resolved. Looked up from germline, CDR1 is GTSNPN and CDR2 is SVGIG (reference sequence). The CDR3 contains 13 residues. Trimming left V 3 bases short and J 8 bases short, with 13 bases between.

The chain couples TRBV9 to TRBJ1-3; 7 positions agree with TRBD1. Germline values: CDR1 SGDLS, CDR2 YYNGEE. V lost 4 bases to trimming and J lost 0 bases; unmatched junction nucleotides: 13. The CDR3 consists of 18 residues. The CDR3: CASSPPSDRTNSGNTIYF. In nucleotides, the CDR3 is TGTGCCAGCAGCCCTCCCTCGGACAGGACCAACTCTGGAAACACCATATATTTT. The full variable domain, completed using reference TRBV9 and TRBJ1-3, is DSGVTQTPKHLITATGQRVTLRCSPRSGDLSVYWYQQSLDQGLQFLIQYYNGEERAKGNILERFSAQQFPDLHSELNLSSLELGDSALYFCASSPPSDRTNSGNTIYFGEGSWLTVV.

As DNA, the CDR3 is TGTGCCAGCAGCGTAGCCCCCTGGGCCACAGATACGCAGTATTTT. Translating it yields CASSVAPWATDTQYF. The chain employs TRBV9 and TRBJ2-3; no reliable D call. This CDR3 is 15 amino acids long. V lost 0 bases and J 2 bases, leaving 10 bases between the germline ends. Germline lookup yields CDR1 SGDLS and CDR2 YYNGEE.

The V call is TRBV7-2, the J call TRBJ1-1; 8 bases fit TRBD1. The CDR3 has 14 residues. The V and J ends lost 3 bases and 8 bases, in that order; junction bases with no gene match: 8. Per the germline V gene, CDR1 is SGHTA and CDR2 is FQGNSA. CDR3 protein: CASSLDSWDREAFF. The CDR3 region has the DNA TGTGCCAGCAGCTTGGACTCCTGGGACAGGGAAGCTTTCTTT. The entire variable domain, with the rest obtained from reference TRBV7-2 and TRBJ1-1, is as follows: GAGVSQSPSNKVTEKGKDVELRCDPISGHTALYWYRQSLGQGLEFLIYFQGNSAPDKSGLPSDRFSAERTGGSVSTLTIQRTQQEDSAVYLCASSLDSWDREAFFGQGTRLTVV.

The chain carries TRBV5-5 and TRBJ1-1; D might be TRBD1 (6 bases). The CDR3 has 15 residues. Per the germline V gene, CDR1 is SGHKS and CDR2 is YYEKEE (reference sequence). The germline V and J ends were trimmed by 1 base and 0 bases, with 10 bases remaining between them. CDR3 DNA: TGTGCCAGCAGCTTGACGGCAGGGGTGAACACTGAAGCTTTCTTT. This translates into CASSLTAGVNTEAFF.

The V gene is TRBV7-9, the J gene TRBJ2-7; D is ambiguous. The CDR3 sequence is 13 residues long. V shed 5 bases and J shed 4 bases, with 12 bases lying between them. Germline values: CDR1 SEHNR, CDR2 FQNEAQ (reference sequence). This CDR3 is CASSLGGLYEQYF. The CDR3 region has the DNA TGTGCCAGCAGCCTAGGCGGCCTTTACGAGCAGTACTTC. Based on the CDR3 plus reference TRBV7-9 and TRBJ2-7, the full variable domain is DTGVSQNPRHKITKRGQNVTFRCDPISEHNRLYWYRQTLGQGPEFLTYFQNEAQLEKSRLLSDRFSAERPKGSFSTLEIQRTEQGDSAMYLCASSLGGLYEQYFGPGTRLTVT.

J is TRBJ2-7 and V is TRBV5-1; D gene ambiguous. The CDR3 spans 14 residues. Trimming removed 0 bases from V and 0 bases from J, with 7 bases in between. Looked up from germline, CDR1 is SGHRS and CDR2 is YFSETQ. In DNA form, the CDR3 reads TGCGCCAGCAGCTTGGTAACAGACTCCTACGAGCAGTACTTC. Translating gives CASSLVTDSYEQYF.